This TCR beta chain appears in the sequencing data of a study of blood T cell repertoires in COVID-19 (dated by TCRdb to 2020 to 2022). For context, the study as a whole: Samples covering the acute and convalescent phases of COVID-19 were provided by collaborators in the United States, Italy and Spain. Nearly every sample came with metadata listing a de-identified subject ID, COVID-19 status, age in years and sex. The repertoires were made available in a free public database intended to serve as a resource for research on the immune response to SARS-CoV-2. The samples were drawn from the first 160 participants of the ongoing ImmuneRACE study and from 1,200 or so subjects provided by 6 global collaborators. The material from the prospective study consisted of cDNA or gDNA derived from T cells, B-cell-depleted T cells, or PBMCs. Where available, HLA class I and class II types were taken from metadata supplied by the sample provider and were not determined by assay-based typing. Subjects who had been exposed to COVID-19, were actively infected with it, or had recovered from it provided the deeply sampled blood TCRbeta repertoires that made up the dataset.

The CDR3 measures 16 amino acids from cysteine to phenylalanine. Only CDR3 DNA remains: 48 bases, in frame from the first base. The V and J ends are trimmed by 3 bases and 3 bases, leaving 15 bases between them. CDR1 LGHDT and CDR2 YNNKEL are derived from the germline V gene (reference sequence). Each collaborating institution followed its own protocols to collect whole blood in K2EDTA tubes. For TCRbeta analysis, collaborator samples were shipped as frozen whole blood, as isolated PBMCs, or as DNA extracted from either sample type. Notes on this clone: Its antigen is still unknown. No clone much larger than this one lies a single base away; base qualities are absent.

TCRbeta CDR3 regions were amplified from genomic DNA using the immunoSEQ Assay, a bias-controlled multiplex PCR. In the source study's methods: The number of nucleated cells in each sample was estimated by amplification of reference gene primers within the assay. To quantify the absolute abundance of each unique TCRbeta CDR3 rearrangement, sequence reads were collapsed and filtered. For each sample, productive Simpson clonality was calculated by taking the square root of Simpson's diversity index across productive rearrangements. TCRdb obtained this table from immuneACCESS and retained in-frame rearrangements with V and J assigned. These tables miss some clones; where compared with another copy, unresolved V genes account for less than half of the shortfall, and the remainder is unexplained. The V and J calls and clone size come from that table; D and trimming were worked out from the DNA. The sample yields more than 100,000 clones; around 85% were counted once. The biggest ten clones account for about 18% of the sample.

Overall study outcomes, separate from this receptor: How much clinical and demographic metadata was included differed by source and by participant, and the metadata was provided uncurated.

This TCR was recovered from an elderly woman with acute or convalescent COVID-19. The chain uses TRBV3-1 (or the pseudogene TRBV3-2) and TRBJ1-3; no D gene call is confident. The sequencing sample was made of peripheral blood. This receptor carries the CDR3 CASSQGDLYRGNTIYF. Here is the DNA: TGTGCCAGCAGCCAGGGAGATCTATACCGTGGAAACACCATATATTTT.